Listed below are T cell receptor beta chains from one sample, sequenced in a study of blood T cell repertoires in COVID-19. The method was immunoSEQ multiplex PCR; TCRdb's version includes in-frame clones alone and lacks a portion of them. Of about 100,000 clones in the sample, approximately 86% were seen once. The sample taken for sequencing was peripheral blood. These receptors all stem from a human donor in a cohort sampled during active COVID-19. CDR3s include the opening cysteine and the closing phenylalanine or tryptophan. Fields, in order: J gene, clone size, V gene, D gene, CDR3 protein, CDR3 DNA. The D gene is left open where the match is weak. Some rows mark clone size as missing; the rest say once, few, many or name a class of expanded clone.

TRBJ2-1 - TRBV7-9 - CASSLLLVNEQFF TGTGCCAGCAGCCTTCTTTTAGTCAATGAGCAGTTCTTC
TRBJ2-2 - TRBV6-5 TRBD1 CASKRGQGPTGELFF TGTGCCAGCAAACGAGGACAGGGCCCCACCGGGGAGCTGTTTTTT
TRBJ1-6 - TRBV12-5 - CASGLVGQGNSPLHF TGTGCTAGTGGTTTGGTGGGGCAGGGCAATTCACCCCTCCACTTT
TRBJ2-2 - TRBV11-2 - CASSVGTGELFF TGTGCCAGCAGCGTCGGGACCGGGGAGCTGTTTTTT
TRBJ2-3 - TRBV5-1 TRBD2 CASSLQTSDLTDTQYF TGCGCCAGCAGTCTACAGACTAGCGACCTCACAGATACGCAGTATTTT
TRBJ2-2 - TRBV5-1 - CASSLDSSRTGELFF TGCGCCAGCAGCTTGGATTCTAGCCGCACCGGGGAGCTGTTTTTT
TRBJ1-1 - TRBV7-2 - CASSDRPNTEAFF TGTGCCAGCAGCGACAGGCCGAACACTGAAGCTTTCTTT
TRBJ2-1 - TRBV18 - CASSTFLRTDYNEQFF TGTGCCAGCTCTACCTTTCTTCGGACTGACTACAATGAGCAGTTCTTC
TRBJ1-3 - TRBV2 - CASRSDSAGNTIYF TGTGCCAGCAGGTCTGACTCTGCTGGAAACACCATATATTTT
TRBJ2-5 - TRBV14 TRBD1 CASSRWAGGEETQYF TGTGCCAGCAGCCGCTGGGCAGGGGGCGAAGAGACCCAGTACTTC
TRBJ2-7 - TRBV27 - CASSSGHSYEQYF TGTGCCAGCAGCTCGGGACACTCCTACGAGCAGTACTTC
TRBJ1-3 - TRBV12-3/TRBV12-4 TRBD1 CASSTTGTEYF TGTGCCAGCAGTACAACCGGGACAGAATATTTT
TRBJ2-7 - TRBV6-5 TRBD2 CASSARASGSNEQYF TGTGCCAGCAGCGCCCGAGCTAGCGGGAGTAACGAGCAGTACTTC
TRBJ1-4 - TRBV11-2 - CASSLDIGGPGEKLFF TGTGCCAGCAGCTTAGATATCGGGGGGCCTGGTGAAAAACTGTTTTTT
TRBJ1-2 - TRBV2 - CASSDQVHYGYTF TGTGCCAGCAGTGACCAGGTTCATTATGGCTACACCTTC
TRBJ2-1 once TRBV3-1/TRBV3-2 TRBD1 CASSLGQGLSGEQFF TGTGCCAGCAGCCTAGGACAGGGTTTGTCGGGTGAGCAGTTCTTC
TRBJ2-1 - TRBV28 TRBD2 CASSFREAKQFF TGTGCCAGCAGTTTTCGGGAGGCCAAGCAGTTCTTC
TRBJ1-3 - TRBV7-9 - CASTPGGNTIYF TGTGCCAGCACCCCGGGGGGAAACACCATATATTTT
TRBJ2-5 once TRBV25-1 - CASSVLGGQETQYF TGTGCCAGCAGCGTCCTAGGGGGACAAGAGACCCAGTACTTC
TRBJ2-3 - TRBV3-1/TRBV3-2 TRBD1 CASSQDRTGVPADTQYF TGTGCCAGCAGCCAAGATCGAACAGGGGTACCTGCAGATACGCAGTATTTT
TRBJ2-5 few TRBV6-2/TRBV6-3 - CASSLTGKETQYF TGTGCCAGCAGTTTGACAGGAAAAGAGACCCAGTACTTC
TRBJ1-1 - TRBV28 TRBD1 CASKSTGGTEAFF TGTGCCAGCAAATCAACAGGGGGCACTGAAGCTTTCTTT
TRBJ2-5 - TRBV7-9 - CASRRVQETQYF TGTGCCAGCCGACGGGTCCAAGAGACCCAGTACTTC
TRBJ1-5 - TRBV21-1 - CASSKPARTEYQPQHF TGTGCCAGCAGCAAGCCGGCCCGGACAGAGTATCAGCCCCAGCATTTT